The present TCR beta chain was sequenced within a study of control samples from healthy donors and cancer patients (dated by TCRdb to 2018 to 2021). For this clone: Its antigen specificity is not known. Per-base quality was not reported, and no clone a single base away is much larger than it.

Libraries came from the immunoSEQ multiplex PCR assay. Here the immuneACCESS table is served through TCRdb, limited to in-frame sequences with V and J called. Missing clones are a known gap in these copies; in checked studies unresolved V genes cover under half, and the rest lacks a known reason. This sample gives roughly 120,000 clones in total; roughly 92% of them show up just once. The ten largest clones capture less than 3.5% of the sample. There are 11 amino acids in the CDR3, from cysteine to phenylalanine inclusive. The entry retains the CDR3 DNA only, 33 bases that are in frame from base 1. V is clipped by 1 base and J by 4 bases, and the sequence between their germline boundaries is 4 bases long. The germline V gene (reference sequence) supplies CDR1 DFQATT and CDR2 SNEGSKA.

Sequencing was performed on blood. The rearranged segments are TRBV20-1 and TRBJ2-5; no confident D gene assignment can be made. The source of this sequence is a man between 25 and 39 years old in good health. CDR3 reads: CSARGGETQYF. The base sequence is TGCAGTGCTAGAGGTGGAGAGACCCAGTACTTC.